The TCR beta chain described here comes from a study of T cells in Graves' hyperthyroidism and ophthalmopathy. The germline V gene encodes CDR1 LGHDT and CDR2 YNNKEL (reference sequence). Trimming took off 1 base at V and 7 bases at J, with 17 bases between the two ends. The CDR3 runs to 16 residues. Amplification targeted TCR beta CDR3 regions from RNA transcripts. In the first-round RT-PCR of the TCR CDR3, the HTBI primer set was used. MiXCR, applied by TCRdb to the multiplex PCR reads, yields one record per CDR3 protein. This sample has more than 350,000 distinct CDR3 sequences, with 15% found just once. Study conclusions and caveats: Before onset, by a median of about seven months, the model predicted ophthalmopathy.

Remarks on this clonotype: Its antigen is as yet unknown. A clone one base away is much larger, so this may be a read error.

Graves' hyperthyroidism showing no ophthalmopathy progression within 18 months was considered stable. Reasons for excluding patients were uncontrolled infection, other autoimmune disease, pregnancy or lactation. Diagnosis relied on clinical symptoms, serum thyroxine and TRAb, thyroid ultrasound and orbital computed tomography. Sequenced: blood. This sequence joins TRBV3-1 and TRBJ1-5, with D unclear. The receptor was isolated from a woman in her thirties with Graves' hyperthyroidism. The DNA for the CDR3 is TGTGCCAGCAGCCAAGGAGGTTCGACTGCAAGACAGCCCCAGCATTTT. Translated: CASSQGGSTARQPQHF.